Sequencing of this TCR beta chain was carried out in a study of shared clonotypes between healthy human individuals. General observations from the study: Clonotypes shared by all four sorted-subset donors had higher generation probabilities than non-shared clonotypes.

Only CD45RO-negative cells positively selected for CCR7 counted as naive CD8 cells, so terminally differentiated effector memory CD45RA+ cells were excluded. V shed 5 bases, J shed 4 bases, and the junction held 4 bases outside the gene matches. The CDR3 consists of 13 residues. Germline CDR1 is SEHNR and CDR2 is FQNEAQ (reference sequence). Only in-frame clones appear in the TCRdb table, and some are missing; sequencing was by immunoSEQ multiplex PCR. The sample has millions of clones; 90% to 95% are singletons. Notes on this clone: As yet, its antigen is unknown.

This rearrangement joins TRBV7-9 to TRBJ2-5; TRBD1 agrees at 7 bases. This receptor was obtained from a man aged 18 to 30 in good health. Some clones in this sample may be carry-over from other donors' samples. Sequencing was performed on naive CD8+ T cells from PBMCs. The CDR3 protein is CASSPTGRETQYF. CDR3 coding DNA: TGTGCCAGCAGCCCGACAGGGCGAGAGACCCAGTACTTC. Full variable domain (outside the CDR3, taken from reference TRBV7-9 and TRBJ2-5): DTGVSQNPRHKITKRGQNVTFRCDPISEHNRLYWYRQTLGQGPEFLTYFQNEAQLEKSRLLSDRFSAERPKGSFSTLEIQRTEQGDSAMYLCASSPTGRETQYFGPGTRLLVL.